Below, 19 T cell receptor beta chains from the same sample are listed, as sequenced in a study of CD8 T cells in Susac syndrome (dated by TCRdb to between 2019 and 2020). Library method: the immunoSEQ multiplex PCR assay. RNA was extracted with the RNeasy kit and roughly 0.45 to 1 ug was reverse transcribed using random hexamers. TCRdb passed the public sequencing reads through fastp at Q25 and MiXCR, retaining productive beta sequences. Under each unique CDR3 protein, matching rows form one entry showing the most common genes and DNA. The sample yields tens of thousands of distinct CDR3 sequences; about 95% were counted once. 0.3% to 0.4% of the sample lies in the top ten. Source material: CD8+ T cells from PBMCs. These receptors came from a human donor with multiple sclerosis.

The CDR3 region is CASSQGLAVHYNEQFF. CDR3 in DNA: TGTGCCAGCAGCCAAGGACTAGCGGTCCACTACAATGAGCAGTTCTTC. The chain links TRBV3-1 to TRBJ2-1, with 9 bases that match TRBD2. From germline, CDR1 is LGHDT and CDR2 YNNKEL (reference sequence). CDR3 length: 16 amino acids. Trimming took 1 base from V and 3 from J; bases not matched to a gene: 4.

This rearrangement joins TRBV28 to TRBJ2-7; 9 nucleotides align to TRBD1. Per the germline V gene, CDR1 is MDHEN and CDR2 is SYDVKM. J gave up 3 bases and V 9 bases, and 12 bases lay outside the gene matches. CDR3 length: 15 amino acids. This chain's CDR3 is CASIEFPGQGYEQYF. CDR3 in DNA: TGTGCCAGTATCGAGTTCCCGGGACAGGGCTACGAGCAGTACTTC.

The chain recombines TRBV27 with TRBJ2-7; 8 bases are a match to TRBD1. Unmatched junction bases numbered 5, after V lost 6 bases and J lost 1 base. This CDR3 is 14 amino acids long. Germline CDR1 reads MNHEY; CDR2 reads SMNVEV (reference sequence). The CDR3 reads CASRPRTGSYEQYF. CDR3 nucleotide sequence: TGTGCCAGCAGACCTCGGACAGGGTCCTACGAGCAGTACTTC.

The gene calls are TRBV27 and TRBJ1-1; D is uncertain. The CDR3 contains 14 residues. The V and J ends lost 2 bases and 1 base respectively, with 8 bases between them. Germline CDR1 is MNHEY and CDR2 is SMNVEV (reference sequence). CDR3 amino acids: CASSLLKWNTEAFF. The DNA for the CDR3 is TGTGCCAGCAGTTTACTGAAGTGGAACACTGAAGCTTTCTTT.

J is TRBJ1-2 and V is TRBV12-3 or TRBV12-4; 8 nucleotides line up with TRBD1. This CDR3 is built from 11 residues. J lost 8 bases, V lost 8 bases, and 4 bases had no gene match. The CDR3 DNA follows: TGTGCCAGCCTCAGGGGGCACGGCTACACCTTC. It specifies CASLRGHGYTF.

V usage is TRBV7-9 and J usage is TRBJ2-7; 9 bases are shared with TRBD1. Germline assignment: CDR1 SEHNR and CDR2 FQNEAQ (reference sequence). The CDR3 consists of 15 residues. The V gene end was trimmed by 6 bases and the J gene end by 2 bases; junction bases not matched to a gene: 8. The DNA of the CDR3 is TGTGCCAGCAGTTCGGGACAGGGCCCGACCTACGAGCAGTACTTC. Encoded protein: CASSSGQGPTYEQYF.

This chain joins TRBV4-1 and TRBJ2-7; 8 bases map to TRBD1. This CDR3 is built from 16 residues. CDR1 is MGHRA, CDR2 YSYEKL, per germline. V lost 0 bases and J lost 5; bases outside the gene matches: 9. The CDR3: CASSQDPGTGWNEQYF. CDR3 bases: TGCGCCAGCAGCCAAGACCCCGGGACAGGTTGGAACGAGCAGTACTTC.

This clonotype showed up just a few times. The chain has TRBV9 and TRBJ1-5, with TRBD1 as a possible D gene (6 bases). Per the germline V gene, CDR1 is SGDLS and CDR2 is YYNGEE. The ends were cut back, 3 bases at V and 0 bases at J, with 7 bases in the middle. This CDR3 has 14 residues. CDR3 bases: TGTGCCAGCAGCGGAGGGGGTAGCAATCAGCCCCAGCATTTT. Its translation: CASSGGGSNQPQHF.

This clonotype was found a few times. V and J are TRBV6-1 and TRBJ2-1; D possibly corresponds to TRBD2 (6 bases). The CDR3 sequence is 14 residues long. Germline lookup yields CDR1 MNHNS and CDR2 SASEGT. Trimming removed 4 bases from V and 7 bases from J, with 14 bases in between. DNA of the CDR3: TGTGCCAGCAGTGGCCGCGGGGTCCTAAATGAGCAGTTCTTC. This codes for CASSGRGVLNEQFF.

The V gene is TRBV19, the J gene TRBJ2-1, with 7 positions matching TRBD1. Germline lookup yields CDR1 LNHDA and CDR2 SQIVND (reference sequence). J lost 6 bases, V lost 4 bases, and 3 bases had no gene match. This CDR3 has 13 amino acids. For the CDR3, the DNA is TGTGCCAGTAGTACTGGGACAGTCAATGAGCAGTTCTTC. Translation: CASSTGTVNEQFF.

The J gene is TRBJ2-6, the V gene TRBV9; 8 nucleotides align to TRBD1. The ends lost 4 bases at V and 0 bases at J; junction bases unmatched: 6. CDR1 and CDR2 (germline): SGDLS, YYNGEE. The CDR3 runs to 17 residues. Written as DNA, the CDR3 is TGTGCCAGCAGCCTTCTGGGACAGGCCTCTGGGGCCAACGTCCTGACTTTC. It encodes CASSLLGQASGANVLTF. Using reference TRBV9 and TRBJ2-6 for the parts outside the CDR3, the full variable domain is DSGVTQTPKHLITATGQRVTLRCSPRSGDLSVYWYQQSLDQGLQFLIQYYNGEERAKGNILERFSAQQFPDLHSELNLSSLELGDSALYFCASSLLGQASGANVLTFGAGSRLTVL.

The rearrangement uses TRBV29-1 and TRBJ1-3; TRBD1 might be the D (5 bases). Trimming removed 4 bases from V and 0 bases from J, with 7 bases in between. Germline CDR1 is SQVTM and CDR2 is ANQGSEA. The CDR3 is made up of 13 amino acids. The CDR3 nucleotides are TGCAGCGTTGGGGGCCTCTCTGGAAACACCATATATTTT. It yields the protein CSVGGLSGNTIYF.

This rearrangement joins TRBV29-1 to TRBJ2-5, with no clear D. Germline CDR1 is SQVTM and CDR2 is ANQGSEA. Deletions cut 6 bases from V and 4 bases from J, with 15 bases between. The CDR3 runs 13 residues. The chain's CDR3 is CSVLTSSPETQYF. CDR3 nucleotide sequence: TGCAGCGTCCTAACTTCGAGCCCAGAGACCCAGTACTTC. Filled out from reference TRBV29-1 and TRBJ2-5, the complete variable domain reads SAVISQKPSRDICQRGTSLTIQCQVDSQVTMMFWYRQQPGQSLTLIATANQGSEATYESGFVIDKFPISRPNLTFSTLTVSNMSPEDSSIYLCSVLTSSPETQYFGPGTRLLVL.

The chain has TRBV7-9 and TRBJ1-5; no reliable D call. Trimming stripped 3 bases from V and 0 bases from J, with 6 bases between. The V gene's germline CDR1 is SEHNR and CDR2 FQNEAQ (reference sequence). This CDR3 is 14 amino acids long. CDR3: CASSLDNSNQPQHF. CDR3 nucleotide sequence: TGTGCCAGCAGCTTGGATAATAGCAATCAGCCCCAGCATTTT.

V is TRBV5-6 and J is TRBJ2-5; D remains unclear. Trimming left V 0 bases short and J 2 bases short, with 5 bases between. The germline V gene encodes CDR1 SGHDT and CDR2 YYEEEE. CDR3 length equals 13 residues. The CDR3, as DNA: TGTGCCAGCAGCTTGGTACAGCAAGAGACCCAGTACTTC. This codes for CASSLVQQETQYF.

The chain joins TRBV27 to TRBJ1-1; 9 bases align to TRBD1. The trim removed 3 bases at V and 1 base at J, leaving 0 bases unmatched. Germline assignment: CDR1 MNHEY and CDR2 SMNVEV (reference sequence). The CDR3 is 14 amino acids. The CDR3 DNA is TGTGCCAGCAGTTTGGGACAGGGGAACACTGAAGCTTTCTTT. Translation gives CASSLGQGNTEAFF.

The chain employs TRBV29-1 and TRBJ2-1, with 13 bases lining up with TRBD2. Per germline, CDR1 SQVTM and CDR2 ANQGSEA. The CDR3 extends over 14 amino acids. In DNA, the CDR3 is TGCAGTGCTATGACTAGCGGGAGGCAAAATGAGCAGTTCTTC. This translates into CSAMTSGRQNEQFF.

The chain recombines TRBV2 with TRBJ1-5; D is ambiguous. The germline V and J ends were trimmed by 10 bases and 10 bases, with 20 bases remaining between them. Germline loops: CDR1 SNHLY, CDR2 FYNNEI. The CDR3 covers 13 residues. Here the CDR3 reads CATIGRGPGPQHF. CDR3 nucleotide sequence: TGTGCCACCATAGGACGGGGTCCGGGACCCCAGCATTTT.

CDR3 in amino acids: CASSPDQYNEQFF. As DNA, the CDR3 is TGTGCCAGCAGCCCCGACCAGTACAATGAGCAGTTCTTC. This chain joins TRBV14 and TRBJ2-1; D remains ambiguous. The ends were cut back, 4 bases at V and 4 bases at J, with 8 bases in the middle. There are 13 residues in the CDR3. Germline CDR1 and CDR2: SGHDN and FVKESK.